This TCR beta chain was captured in a study of T-cell memory formation after mild COVID-19. About the research overall: In these data, TCR clusters were largely donor specific. The study, taken as a whole, reports: Day 15 to 85 contractors were CD4/CD8 balanced; later expanders leaned CD4+.

TCRdb redid the calling of the 5' RACE reads with MiXCR, one entry per CDR3 protein. Of more than 150,000 distinct CDR3 sequences listed, under 20% are singletons. About this clonotype itself: Antigen unknown.

The CDR3 extends over 14 amino acids. The V and J ends lost 7 bases and 2 bases respectively, with 15 bases between them. Germline assignment: CDR1 SGHRS and CDR2 YFSETQ. Sequenced: PBMCs or a T cell subset sorted from them (not recorded which). The TCR comes from a man younger than 30 who had mild COVID-19 (a few samples of this study predate the infection). Cell type and time point are not known. The gene calls are TRBV5-1 and TRBJ2-5, with a possible D match to TRBD2 (5 bases). The CDR3: CASGPGVIQETQYF. The CDR3 nucleotides are TGCGCCAGCGGCCCCGGGGTGATACAAGAGACCCAGTACTTC.